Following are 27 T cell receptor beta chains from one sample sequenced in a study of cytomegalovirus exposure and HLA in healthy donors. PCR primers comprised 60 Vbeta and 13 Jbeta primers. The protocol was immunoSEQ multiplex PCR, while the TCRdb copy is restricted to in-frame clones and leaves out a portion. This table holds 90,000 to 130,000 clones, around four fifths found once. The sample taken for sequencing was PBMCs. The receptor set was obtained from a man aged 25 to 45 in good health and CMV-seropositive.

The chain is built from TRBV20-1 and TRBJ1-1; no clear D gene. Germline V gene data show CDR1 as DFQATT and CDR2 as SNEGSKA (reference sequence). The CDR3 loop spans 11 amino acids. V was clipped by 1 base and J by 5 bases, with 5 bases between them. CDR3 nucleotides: TGCAGTGCTAGAGCCCCGACTGAAGCTTTCTTT. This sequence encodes CSARAPTEAFF.

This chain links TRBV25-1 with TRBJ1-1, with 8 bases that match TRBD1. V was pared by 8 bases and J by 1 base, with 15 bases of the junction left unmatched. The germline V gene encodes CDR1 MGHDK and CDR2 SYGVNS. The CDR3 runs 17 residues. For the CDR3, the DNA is TGTGCCAGCTGCCCCGGACAGGGAGGGTTTGGGAACACTGAAGCTTTCTTT. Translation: CASCPGQGGFGNTEAFF.

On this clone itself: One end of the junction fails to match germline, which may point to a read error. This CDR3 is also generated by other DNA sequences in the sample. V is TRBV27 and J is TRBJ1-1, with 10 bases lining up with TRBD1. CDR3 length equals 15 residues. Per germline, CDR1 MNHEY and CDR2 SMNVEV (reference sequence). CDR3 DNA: TGTGCTAGCAGGCCCCGACAGGGGGCTGAAACTGAAGCTTTCTTT. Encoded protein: CASRPRQGAETEAFF.

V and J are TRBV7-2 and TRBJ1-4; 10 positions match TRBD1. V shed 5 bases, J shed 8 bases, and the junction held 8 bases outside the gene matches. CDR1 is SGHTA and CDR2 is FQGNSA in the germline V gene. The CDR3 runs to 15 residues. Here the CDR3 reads CASSRTGTGDEKLFF. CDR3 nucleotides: TGTGCCAGCAGCCGGACCGGGACAGGGGACGAAAAACTGTTTTTT.

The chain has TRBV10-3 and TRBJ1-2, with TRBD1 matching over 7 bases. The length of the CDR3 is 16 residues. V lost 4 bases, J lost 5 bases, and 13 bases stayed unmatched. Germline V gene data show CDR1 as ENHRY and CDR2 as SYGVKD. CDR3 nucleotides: TGTGCCATCAGTGTTTCCGGGACAGAGCCTTGGTATGGCTACACCTTC. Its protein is CAISVSGTEPWYGYTF.

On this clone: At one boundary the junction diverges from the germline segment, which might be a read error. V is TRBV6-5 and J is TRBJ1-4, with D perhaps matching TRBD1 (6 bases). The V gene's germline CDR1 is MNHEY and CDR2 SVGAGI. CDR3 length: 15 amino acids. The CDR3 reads CASSASGTTNEKLFF. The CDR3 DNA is TGTGCCAGCAGTGCGTCCGGGACAACAAATGAAAAACTGTTTTTT.

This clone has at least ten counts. The CDR3, as DNA: TGTGCCAGCAGTACCAATCAGGGCTACACCTTC. It is translated as CASSTNQGYTF. This sequence joins TRBV6-6 and TRBJ1-2; D call uncertain. The germline gives CDR1 MNHNY, CDR2 SVGAGI (reference sequence). CDR3 size: 11 residues. Trimming removed 5 bases at V and 8 bases at J, with 9 bases between.

The CDR3 is CASSLGGPAPYYGYTF. The CDR3 DNA sequence: TGTGCCAGCAGCTTAGGGGGCCCAGCACCATACTATGGCTACACCTTC. The genes are TRBV7-9 and TRBJ1-2, with TRBD1 as a possible D gene (5 bases). CDR1 and CDR2 from the germline V gene are SEHNR and FQNEAQ (reference sequence). The V end was cut by 1 base, the J end by 3 bases, with 15 bases between. The CDR3 contains 16 residues.

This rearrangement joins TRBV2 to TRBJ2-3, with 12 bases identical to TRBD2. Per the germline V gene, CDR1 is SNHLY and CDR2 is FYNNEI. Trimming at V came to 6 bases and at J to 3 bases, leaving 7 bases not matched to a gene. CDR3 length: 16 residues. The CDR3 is CASSPLAGGLTDTQYF. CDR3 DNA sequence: TGTGCCAGCAGCCCTCTAGCGGGGGGGCTGACAGATACGCAGTATTTT.

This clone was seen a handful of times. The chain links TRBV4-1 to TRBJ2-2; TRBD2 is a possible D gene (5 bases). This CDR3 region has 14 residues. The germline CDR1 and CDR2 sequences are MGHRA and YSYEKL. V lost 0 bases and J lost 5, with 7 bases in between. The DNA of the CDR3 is TGCGCCAGCAGCCAAGATGAGGGTACCGGGGAGCTGTTTTTT. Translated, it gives CASSQDEGTGELFF.

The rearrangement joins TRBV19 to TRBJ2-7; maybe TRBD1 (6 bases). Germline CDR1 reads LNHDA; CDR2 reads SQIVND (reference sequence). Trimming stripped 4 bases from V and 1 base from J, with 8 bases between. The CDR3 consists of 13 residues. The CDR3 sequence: CASSTGHSYEQYF. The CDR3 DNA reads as TGTGCCAGTAGTACGGGACATTCCTACGAGCAGTACTTC. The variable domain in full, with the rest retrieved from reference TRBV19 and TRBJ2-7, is DGGITQSPKYLFRKEGQNVTLSCEQNLNHDAMYWYRQDPGQGLRLIYYSQIVNDFQKGDIAEGYSVSREKKESFPLTVTSAQKNPTAFYLCASSTGHSYEQYFGPGTRLTVT.

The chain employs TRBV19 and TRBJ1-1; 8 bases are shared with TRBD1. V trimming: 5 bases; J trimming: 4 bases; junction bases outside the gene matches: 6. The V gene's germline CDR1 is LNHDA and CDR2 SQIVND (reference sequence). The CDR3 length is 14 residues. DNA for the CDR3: TGTGCCAGTAGTGGTTCAGGGGGCGTCACTGAAGCTTTCTTT. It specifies CASSGSGGVTEAFF. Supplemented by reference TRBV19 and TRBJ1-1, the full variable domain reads DGGITQSPKYLFRKEGQNVTLSCEQNLNHDAMYWYRQDPGQGLRLIYYSQIVNDFQKGDIAEGYSVSREKKESFPLTVTSAQKNPTAFYLCASSGSGGVTEAFFGQGTRLTVV.

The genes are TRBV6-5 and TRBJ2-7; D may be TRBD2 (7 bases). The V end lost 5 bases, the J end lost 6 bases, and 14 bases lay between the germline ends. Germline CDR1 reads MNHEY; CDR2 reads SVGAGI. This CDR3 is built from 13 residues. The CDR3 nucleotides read TGTGCCAGCAGTCGGCCGGGGGGCGGCGAGCAGTACTTC. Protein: CASSRPGGGEQYF.

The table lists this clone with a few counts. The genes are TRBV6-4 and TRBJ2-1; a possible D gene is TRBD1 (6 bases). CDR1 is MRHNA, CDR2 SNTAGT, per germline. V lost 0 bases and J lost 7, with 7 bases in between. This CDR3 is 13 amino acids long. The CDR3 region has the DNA TGTGCCAGCAGTGACTCGGACAGTAATGAGCAGTTCTTC. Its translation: CASSDSDSNEQFF.

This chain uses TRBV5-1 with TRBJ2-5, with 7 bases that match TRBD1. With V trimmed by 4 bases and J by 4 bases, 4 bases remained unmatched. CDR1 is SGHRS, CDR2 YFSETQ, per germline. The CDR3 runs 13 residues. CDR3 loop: CASSQGGGETQYF. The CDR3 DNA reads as TGCGCCAGCAGCCAAGGGGGCGGAGAGACCCAGTACTTC.

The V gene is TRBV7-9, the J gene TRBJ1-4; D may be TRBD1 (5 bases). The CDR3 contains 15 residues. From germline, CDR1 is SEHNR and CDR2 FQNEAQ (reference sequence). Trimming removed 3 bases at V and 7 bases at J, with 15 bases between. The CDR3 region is CASSFPGERVEKLFF. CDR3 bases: TGTGCCAGCAGCTTCCCGGGGGAGCGTGTTGAAAAACTGTTTTTT.

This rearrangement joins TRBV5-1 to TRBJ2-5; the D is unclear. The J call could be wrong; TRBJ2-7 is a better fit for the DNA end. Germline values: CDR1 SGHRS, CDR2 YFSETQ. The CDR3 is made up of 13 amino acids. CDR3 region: CASSFRGSYEQYF. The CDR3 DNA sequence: TGCGCCAGCAGCTTTCGCGGATCCTACGAGCAGTACTTC.

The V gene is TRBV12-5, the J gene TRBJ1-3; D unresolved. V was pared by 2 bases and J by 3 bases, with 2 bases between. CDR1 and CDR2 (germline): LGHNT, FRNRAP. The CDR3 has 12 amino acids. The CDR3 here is CASGLRGNTIYF. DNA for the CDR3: TGTGCTAGTGGTTTGCGTGGAAACACCATATATTTT.

Here the CDR3 reads CASSHPGTGKGLAGDSFSYEQYF. Here the CDR3 DNA reads TGTGCCAGCAGCCACCCCGGGACAGGAAAAGGACTAGCGGGGGATAGCTTCTCCTACGAGCAGTACTTC. The rearrangement links TRBV4-2 to TRBJ2-7; 13 bases fit TRBD2. V shed 3 bases, J shed 0 bases, and the junction held 23 bases outside the gene matches. The germline gives CDR1 LGHNA, CDR2 YNFKEQ. The CDR3 has 23 residues.

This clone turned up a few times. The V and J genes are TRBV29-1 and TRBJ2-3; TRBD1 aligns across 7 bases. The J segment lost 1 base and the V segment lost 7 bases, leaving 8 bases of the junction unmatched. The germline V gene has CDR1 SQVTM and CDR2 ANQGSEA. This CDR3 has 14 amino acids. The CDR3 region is CSEKTGMGTDTQYF. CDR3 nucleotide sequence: TGCAGCGAAAAGACAGGGATGGGCACAGATACGCAGTATTTT.

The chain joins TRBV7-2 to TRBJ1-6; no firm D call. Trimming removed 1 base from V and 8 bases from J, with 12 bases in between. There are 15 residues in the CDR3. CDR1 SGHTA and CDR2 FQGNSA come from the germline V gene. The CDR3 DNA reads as TGTGCCAGCAGCTTAGATCCGGGGTTGGATTCACCCCTCCACTTT. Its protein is CASSLDPGLDSPLHF.

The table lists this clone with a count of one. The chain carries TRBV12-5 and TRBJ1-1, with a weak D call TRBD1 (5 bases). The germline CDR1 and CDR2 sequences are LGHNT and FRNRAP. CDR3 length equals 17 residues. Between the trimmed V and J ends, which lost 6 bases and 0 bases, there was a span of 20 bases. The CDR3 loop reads CASGGAPEGRMNTEAFF. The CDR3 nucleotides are TGTGCTAGTGGCGGGGCCCCGGAGGGGAGAATGAACACTGAAGCTTTCTTT.

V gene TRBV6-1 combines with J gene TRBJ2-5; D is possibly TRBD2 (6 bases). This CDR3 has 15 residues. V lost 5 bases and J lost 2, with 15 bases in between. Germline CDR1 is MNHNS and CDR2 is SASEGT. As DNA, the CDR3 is TGTGCCAGCAGTCTCGGAGGGGCCGGGCAAGAGACCCAGTACTTC. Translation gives CASSLGGAGQETQYF.

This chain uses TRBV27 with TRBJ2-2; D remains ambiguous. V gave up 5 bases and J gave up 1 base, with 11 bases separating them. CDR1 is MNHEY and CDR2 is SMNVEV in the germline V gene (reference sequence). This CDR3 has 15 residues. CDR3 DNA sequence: TGTGCCAGCAGTGAACAGAGATGGAACACCGGGGAGCTGTTTTTT. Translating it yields CASSEQRWNTGELFF.

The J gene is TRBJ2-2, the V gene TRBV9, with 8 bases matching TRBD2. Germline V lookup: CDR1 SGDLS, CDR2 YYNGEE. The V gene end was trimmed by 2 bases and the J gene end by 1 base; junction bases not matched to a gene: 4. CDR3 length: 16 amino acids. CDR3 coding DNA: TGTGCCAGCAGCGTTGTAGCGGGGAGGAACACCGGGGAGCTGTTTTTT. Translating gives CASSVVAGRNTGELFF.

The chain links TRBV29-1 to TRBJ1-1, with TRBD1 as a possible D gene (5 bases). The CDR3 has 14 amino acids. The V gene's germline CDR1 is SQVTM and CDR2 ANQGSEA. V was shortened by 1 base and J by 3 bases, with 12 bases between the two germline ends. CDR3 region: CSVEVRGMYTEAFF. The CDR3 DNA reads TGCAGCGTTGAAGTTCGGGGGATGTACACTGAAGCTTTCTTT.

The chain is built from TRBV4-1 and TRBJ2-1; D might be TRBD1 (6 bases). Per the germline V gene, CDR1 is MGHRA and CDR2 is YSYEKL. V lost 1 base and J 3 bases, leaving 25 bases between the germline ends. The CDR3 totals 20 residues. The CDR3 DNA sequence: TGCGCCAGCAGCCAAGTTCCCGGGACAAGACAAAAAAGGAGCTACAATGAGCAGTTCTTC. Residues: CASSQVPGTRQKRSYNEQFF.